The next 5 T cell receptor beta chains were all read from a single sample in a study of cytomegalovirus exposure and HLA in healthy donors. PCR employed 60 Vbeta and 13 Jbeta primers. TCRdb's copy holds only in-frame clones and misses some; the assay was immunoSEQ multiplex PCR. The data contain more than 150,000 clones, around 80% of them singletons. Material for sequencing was PBMCs. These receptors all stem from a woman aged 35 to 49 in good health and CMV-seropositive.

The rearrangement uses TRBV19 and TRBJ1-5; 7 nucleotides align to TRBD1. V shed 2 bases, J shed 5 bases, and the junction held 0 bases outside the gene matches. The CDR3 runs to 13 residues. Germline CDR1 is LNHDA and CDR2 is SQIVND (reference sequence). The CDR3 bases are TGTGCCAGTAGTATAACAGGGGATCAGCCCCAGCATTTT. Translation: CASSITGDQPQHF.

V gene TRBV6-5 combines with J gene TRBJ1-1, with 7 bases matching TRBD1. V was clipped by 9 bases and J by 2 bases; unmatched bases: 3. The germline gives CDR1 MNHEY, CDR2 SVGAGI. The CDR3 totals 12 residues. The CDR3 DNA is TGTGCCAGTCACAGGGGAAACACTGAAGCTTTCTTT. As protein: CASHRGNTEAFF.

The chain combines TRBV7-2 with TRBJ1-2; 7 nucleotides line up with TRBD1. The CDR3 consists of 14 residues. Germline trimming cut 5 bases from V and 7 bases from J; bases unmatched to any gene: 10. Looked up from germline, CDR1 is SGHTA and CDR2 is FQGNSA. The CDR3 nucleotides are TGTGCCAGCAGCCTCGGACAGGAATGGGTTGGCTACACCTTC. It codes for CASSLGQEWVGYTF.

This clone was picked up a small number of times. J is TRBJ1-5 and V is TRBV2, with D maybe TRBD1 (6 bases). Between the trimmed V and J ends, which lost 8 bases and 0 bases, there was a span of 17 bases. Germline loops: CDR1 SNHLY, CDR2 FYNNEI. The CDR3 loop spans 16 amino acids. The CDR3 region is CASQGHQAYSNQPQHF. The CDR3 coding sequence is TGTGCCAGCCAGGGACACCAGGCTTATAGCAATCAGCCCCAGCATTTT.

This rearrangement joins TRBV28 to TRBJ2-2, with D maybe TRBD1 (6 bases). V gave up 3 bases and J gave up 4 bases, with 15 bases separating them. Looked up from germline, CDR1 is MDHEN and CDR2 is SYDVKM. The CDR3 contains 16 residues. CDR3 DNA sequence: TGTGCCAGCAGTTTCTTGGCAGGGGTGAGCACCGGGGAGCTGTTTTTT. Translated, it gives CASSFLAGVSTGELFF. Drawing the rest from reference TRBV28 and TRBJ2-2, the complete variable domain is DVKVTQSSRYLVKRTGEKVFLECVQDMDHENMFWYRQDPGLGLRLIYFSYDVKMKEKGDIPEGYSVSREKKERFSLILESASTNQTSMYLCASSFLAGVSTGELFFGEGSRLTVL.